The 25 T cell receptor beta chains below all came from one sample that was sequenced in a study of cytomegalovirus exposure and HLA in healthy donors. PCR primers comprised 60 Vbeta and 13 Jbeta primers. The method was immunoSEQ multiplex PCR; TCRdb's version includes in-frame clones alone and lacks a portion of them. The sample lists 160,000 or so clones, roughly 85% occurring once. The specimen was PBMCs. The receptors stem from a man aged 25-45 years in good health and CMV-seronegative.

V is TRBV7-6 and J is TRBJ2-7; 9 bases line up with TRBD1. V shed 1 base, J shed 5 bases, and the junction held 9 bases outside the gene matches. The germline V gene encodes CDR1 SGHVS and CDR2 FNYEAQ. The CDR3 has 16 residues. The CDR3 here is CASSLGMGQGNDEQYF. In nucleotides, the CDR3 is TGTGCCAGCAGCTTAGGGATGGGACAGGGTAACGACGAGCAGTACTTC.

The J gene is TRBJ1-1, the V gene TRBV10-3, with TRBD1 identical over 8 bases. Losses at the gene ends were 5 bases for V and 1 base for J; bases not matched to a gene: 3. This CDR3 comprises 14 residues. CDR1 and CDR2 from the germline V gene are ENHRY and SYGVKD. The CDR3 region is CAISTGQANTEAFF. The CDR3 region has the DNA TGTGCCATCAGTACGGGACAGGCGAACACTGAAGCTTTCTTT.

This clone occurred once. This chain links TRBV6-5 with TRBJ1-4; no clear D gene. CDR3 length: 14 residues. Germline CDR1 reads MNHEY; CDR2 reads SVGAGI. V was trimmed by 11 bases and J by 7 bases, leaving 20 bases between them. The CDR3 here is CAGPLMVRREKLFF. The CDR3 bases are TGTGCCGGCCCCTTAATGGTGAGGCGTGAAAAACTGTTTTTT.

The CDR3 DNA sequence: TGTGCCAGCAGTTTTTTAGCGGGACACTCTGGGGCCAACGTCCTGACTTTC. The encoded protein is CASSFLAGHSGANVLTF. The chain uses TRBV28 and TRBJ2-6; 8 bases fit TRBD2. The CDR3 contains 17 residues. V trimming: 3 bases; J trimming: 0 bases; junction bases outside the gene matches: 4. Germline V CDR1 and CDR2: MDHEN, SYDVKM.

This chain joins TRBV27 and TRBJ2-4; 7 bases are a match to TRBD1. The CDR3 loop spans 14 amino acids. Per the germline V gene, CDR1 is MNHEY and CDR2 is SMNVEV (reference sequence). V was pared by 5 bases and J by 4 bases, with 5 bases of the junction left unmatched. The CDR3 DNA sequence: TGTGCCAGCAGTATCCACAGGGGTAAAAACATTCAGTACTTC. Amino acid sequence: CASSIHRGKNIQYF.

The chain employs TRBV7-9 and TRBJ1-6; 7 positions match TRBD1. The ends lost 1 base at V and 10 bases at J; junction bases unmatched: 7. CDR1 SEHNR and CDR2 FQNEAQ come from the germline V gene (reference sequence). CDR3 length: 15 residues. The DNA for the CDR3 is TGTGCCAGCAGCTTAGAAGACAGGGTTCGCTCACCCCTCCACTTT. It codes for CASSLEDRVRSPLHF.

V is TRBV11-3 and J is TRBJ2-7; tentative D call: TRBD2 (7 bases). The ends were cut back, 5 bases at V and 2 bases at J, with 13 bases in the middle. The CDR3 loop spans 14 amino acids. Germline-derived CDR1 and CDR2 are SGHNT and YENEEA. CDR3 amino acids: CASSLGEGAYEQYF. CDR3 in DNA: TGTGCCAGCAGCCTGGGGGAGGGGGCCTACGAGCAGTACTTC. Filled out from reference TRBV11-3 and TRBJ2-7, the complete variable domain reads EAGVVQSPRYKIIEKKQPVAFWCNPISGHNTLYWYLQNLGQGPELLIRYENEEAVDDSQLPKDRFSAERLKGVDSTLKIQPAELGDSAVYLCASSLGEGAYEQYFGPGTRLTVT.

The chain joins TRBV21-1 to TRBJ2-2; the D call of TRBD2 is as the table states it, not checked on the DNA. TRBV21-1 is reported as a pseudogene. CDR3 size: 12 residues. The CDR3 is CASSCSTGELFF. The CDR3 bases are TGTGCCAGCTCTTGTAGCACCGGGGAGCTGTTTTTT.

The CDR3 region is CASSLRDRPYEQYF. Written as DNA, the CDR3 is TGTGCCAGCAGCTTACGGGACAGACCCTACGAGCAGTACTTC. The chain links TRBV7-9 to TRBJ2-7, with 7 nucleotides matching TRBD1. CDR3 length: 14 amino acids. The trim removed 2 bases at V and 2 bases at J, leaving 3 bases unmatched. Germline CDR1 and CDR2: SEHNR and FQNEAQ (reference sequence).

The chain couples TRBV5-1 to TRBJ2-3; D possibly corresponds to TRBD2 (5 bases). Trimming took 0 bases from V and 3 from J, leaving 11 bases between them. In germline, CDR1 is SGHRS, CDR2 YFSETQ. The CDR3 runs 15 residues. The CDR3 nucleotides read TGCGCCAGCAGCTTGGTAGCGTATCAGACAGATACGCAGTATTTT. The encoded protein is CASSLVAYQTDTQYF.

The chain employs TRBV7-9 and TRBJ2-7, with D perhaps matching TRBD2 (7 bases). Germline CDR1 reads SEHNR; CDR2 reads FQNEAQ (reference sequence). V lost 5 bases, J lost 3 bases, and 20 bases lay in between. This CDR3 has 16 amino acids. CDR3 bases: TGTGCCAGCAGCCCCAGACCCCAGGGGAGGGTCTACGAGCAGTACTTC. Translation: CASSPRPQGRVYEQYF.

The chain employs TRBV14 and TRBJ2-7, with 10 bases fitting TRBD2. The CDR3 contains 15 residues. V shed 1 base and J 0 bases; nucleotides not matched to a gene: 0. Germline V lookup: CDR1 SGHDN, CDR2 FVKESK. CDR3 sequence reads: CASSQGLAGSYEQYF. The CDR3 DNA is TGTGCCAGCAGCCAAGGACTAGCGGGCTCCTACGAGCAGTACTTC.

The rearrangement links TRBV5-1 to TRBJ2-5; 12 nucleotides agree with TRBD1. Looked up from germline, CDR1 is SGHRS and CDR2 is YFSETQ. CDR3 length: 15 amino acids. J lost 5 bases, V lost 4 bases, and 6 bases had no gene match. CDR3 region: CASSLGTGGGETQYF. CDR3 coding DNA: TGCGCCAGCAGCCTCGGGACAGGGGGCGGGGAGACCCAGTACTTC.

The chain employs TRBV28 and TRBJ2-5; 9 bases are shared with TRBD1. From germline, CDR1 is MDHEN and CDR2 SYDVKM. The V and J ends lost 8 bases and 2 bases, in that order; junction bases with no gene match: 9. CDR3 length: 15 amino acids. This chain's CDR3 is CASQTGGSRQETQYF. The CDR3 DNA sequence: TGTGCCAGCCAGACAGGGGGGTCTAGGCAAGAGACCCAGTACTTC.

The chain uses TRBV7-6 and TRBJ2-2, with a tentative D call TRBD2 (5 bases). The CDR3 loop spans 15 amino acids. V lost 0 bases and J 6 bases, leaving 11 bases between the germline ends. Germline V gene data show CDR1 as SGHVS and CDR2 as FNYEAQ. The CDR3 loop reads CASSLAPDSAGELFF. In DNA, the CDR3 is TGTGCCAGCAGCTTAGCCCCGGACTCCGCCGGGGAGCTGTTTTTT.

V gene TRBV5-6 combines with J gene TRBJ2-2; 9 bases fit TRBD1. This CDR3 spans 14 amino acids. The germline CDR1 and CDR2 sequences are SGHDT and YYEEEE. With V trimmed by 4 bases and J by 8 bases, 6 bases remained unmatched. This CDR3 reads CASSIGQGTGELFF. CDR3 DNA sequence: TGTGCCAGCAGCATTGGACAGGGGACGGGGGAGCTGTTTTTT.

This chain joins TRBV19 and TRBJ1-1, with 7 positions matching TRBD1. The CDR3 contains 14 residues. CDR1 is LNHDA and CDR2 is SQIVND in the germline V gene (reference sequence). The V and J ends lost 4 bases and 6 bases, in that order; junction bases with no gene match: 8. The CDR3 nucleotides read TGTGCCAGTAGTAATTATGGACAGGTTCCTGAAGCTTTCTTT. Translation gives CASSNYGQVPEAFF.

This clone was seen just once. CDR3 region: CASSRRLAGGGTDTQYF. CDR3 coding DNA: TGTGCCAGCAGCCGACGACTAGCGGGAGGGGGTACAGATACGCAGTATTTT. V and J are TRBV11-3 and TRBJ2-3, with 14 positions matching TRBD2. Germline-derived CDR1 and CDR2 are SGHNT and YENEEA. The V and J ends lost 5 bases and 3 bases, in that order; junction bases with no gene match: 7. The CDR3 totals 17 residues.

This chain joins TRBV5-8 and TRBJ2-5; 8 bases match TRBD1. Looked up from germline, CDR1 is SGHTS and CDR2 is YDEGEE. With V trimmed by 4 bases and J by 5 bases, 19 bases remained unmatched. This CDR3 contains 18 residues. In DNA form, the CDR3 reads TGTGCCAGCAGCCCTGGAATGGGGCAGGGGGCCTCCCCGGAGACCCAGTACTTC. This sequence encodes CASSPGMGQGASPETQYF. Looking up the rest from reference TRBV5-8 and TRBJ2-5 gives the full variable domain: EAGVTQSPTHLIKTRGQQATLRCSPISGHTSVYWYQQALGLGLQFLLWYDEGEERNRGNFPPRFSGRQFPNYSSELNVNALELEDSALYLCASSPGMGQGASPETQYFGPGTRLLVL.

The CDR3, as DNA: TGTGCCTGGACCGCAGGGGGTCGCAATCAGCCCCAGCATTTT. Translation: CAWTAGGRNQPQHF. The rearrangement joins TRBV30 to TRBJ1-5; 7 positions match TRBD1. Germline values: CDR1 GTSNPN, CDR2 SVGIG (reference sequence). The ends lost 4 bases at V and 2 bases at J; junction bases unmatched: 5. The CDR3 consists of 14 residues.

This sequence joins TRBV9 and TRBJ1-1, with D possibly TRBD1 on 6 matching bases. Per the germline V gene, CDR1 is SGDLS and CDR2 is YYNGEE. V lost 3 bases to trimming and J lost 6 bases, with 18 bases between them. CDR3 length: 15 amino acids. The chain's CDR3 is CASSARGGLQAEAFF. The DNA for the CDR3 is TGTGCCAGCAGCGCAAGGGGGGGGCTTCAGGCTGAAGCTTTCTTT.

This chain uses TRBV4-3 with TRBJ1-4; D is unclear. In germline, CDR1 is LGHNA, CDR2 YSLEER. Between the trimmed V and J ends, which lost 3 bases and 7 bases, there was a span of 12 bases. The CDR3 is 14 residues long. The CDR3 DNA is TGCGCCAGCAGCCAGGCCACATCGGGTGAAAAACTGTTTTTT. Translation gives CASSQATSGEKLFF.

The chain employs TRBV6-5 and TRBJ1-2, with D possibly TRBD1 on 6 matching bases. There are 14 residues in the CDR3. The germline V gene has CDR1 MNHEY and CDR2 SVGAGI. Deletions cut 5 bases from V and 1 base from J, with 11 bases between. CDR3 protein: CASSRTELNYGYTF. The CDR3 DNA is TGTGCCAGCAGTAGGACAGAGCTTAACTATGGCTACACCTTC.

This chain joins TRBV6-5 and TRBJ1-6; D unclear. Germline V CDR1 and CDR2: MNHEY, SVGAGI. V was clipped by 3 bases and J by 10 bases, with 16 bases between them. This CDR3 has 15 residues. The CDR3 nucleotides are TGTGCCAGCAGTTATCGCCAACGAGGGTTCTCACCCCTCCACTTT. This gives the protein CASSYRQRGFSPLHF.

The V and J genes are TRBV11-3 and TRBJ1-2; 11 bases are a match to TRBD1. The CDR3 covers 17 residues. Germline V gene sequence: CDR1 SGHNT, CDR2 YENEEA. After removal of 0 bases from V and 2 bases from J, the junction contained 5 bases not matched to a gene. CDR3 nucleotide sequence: TGTGCCAGCAGCTTAGATACCGGACAGGGGGCAAACTATGGCTACACCTTC. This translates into CASSLDTGQGANYGYTF.